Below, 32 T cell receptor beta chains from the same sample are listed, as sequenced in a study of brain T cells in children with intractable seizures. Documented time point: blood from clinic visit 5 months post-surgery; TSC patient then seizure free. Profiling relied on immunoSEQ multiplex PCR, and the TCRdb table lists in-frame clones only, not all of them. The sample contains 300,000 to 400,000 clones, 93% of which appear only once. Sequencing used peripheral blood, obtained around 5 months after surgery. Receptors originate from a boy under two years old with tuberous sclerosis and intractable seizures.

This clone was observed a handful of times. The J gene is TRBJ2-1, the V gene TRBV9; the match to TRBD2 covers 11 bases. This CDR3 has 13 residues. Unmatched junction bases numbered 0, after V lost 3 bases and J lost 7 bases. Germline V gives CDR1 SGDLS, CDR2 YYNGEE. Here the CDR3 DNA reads TGTGCCAGCAGCGGGACTAGCGGGAATGAGCAGTTCTTC. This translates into CASSGTSGNEQFF.

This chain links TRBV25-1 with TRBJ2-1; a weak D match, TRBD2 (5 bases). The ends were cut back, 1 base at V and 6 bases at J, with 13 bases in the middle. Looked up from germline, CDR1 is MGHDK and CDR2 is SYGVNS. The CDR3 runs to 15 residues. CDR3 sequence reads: CASSESGLASNEQFF. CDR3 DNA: TGTGCCAGCAGTGAATCGGGCCTAGCTTCCAATGAGCAGTTCTTC.

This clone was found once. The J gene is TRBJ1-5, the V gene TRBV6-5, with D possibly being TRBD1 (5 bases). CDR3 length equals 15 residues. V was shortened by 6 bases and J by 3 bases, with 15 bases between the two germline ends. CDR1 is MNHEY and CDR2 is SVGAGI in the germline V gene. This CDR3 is CASRSRDGHNQPQHF. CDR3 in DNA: TGTGCCAGCAGGAGCCGGGACGGACACAATCAGCCCCAGCATTTT.

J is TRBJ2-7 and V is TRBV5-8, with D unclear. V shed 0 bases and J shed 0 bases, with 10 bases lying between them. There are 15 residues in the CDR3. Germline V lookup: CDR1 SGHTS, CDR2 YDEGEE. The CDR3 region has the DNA TGTGCCAGCAGCTTGGTCGCCCTGAGCTCCTACGAGCAGTACTTC. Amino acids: CASSLVALSSYEQYF.

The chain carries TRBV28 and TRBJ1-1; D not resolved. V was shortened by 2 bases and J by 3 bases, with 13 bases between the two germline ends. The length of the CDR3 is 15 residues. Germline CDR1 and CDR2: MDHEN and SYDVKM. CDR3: CASSLRKGAYTEAFF. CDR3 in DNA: TGTGCCAGCAGTTTACGGAAGGGAGCGTACACTGAAGCTTTCTTT.

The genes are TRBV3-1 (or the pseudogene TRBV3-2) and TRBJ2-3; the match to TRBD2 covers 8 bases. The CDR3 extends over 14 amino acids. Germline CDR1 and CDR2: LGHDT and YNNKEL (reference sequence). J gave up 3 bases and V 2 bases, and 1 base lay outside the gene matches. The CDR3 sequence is CASSQTGGTDTQYF. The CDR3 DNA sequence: TGTGCCAGCAGCCAAACGGGGGGGACAGATACGCAGTATTTT.

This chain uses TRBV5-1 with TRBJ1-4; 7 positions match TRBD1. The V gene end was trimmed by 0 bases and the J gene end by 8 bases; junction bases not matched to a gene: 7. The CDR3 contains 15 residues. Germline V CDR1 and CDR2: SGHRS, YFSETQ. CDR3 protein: CASSLARGIREKLFF. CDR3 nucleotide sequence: TGCGCCAGCAGCTTGGCCAGGGGGATTCGAGAAAAACTGTTTTTT.

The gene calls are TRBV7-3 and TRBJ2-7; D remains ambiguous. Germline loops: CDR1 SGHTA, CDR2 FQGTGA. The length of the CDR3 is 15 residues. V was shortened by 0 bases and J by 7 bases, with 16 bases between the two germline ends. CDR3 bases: TGTGCCAGCAGCTTAACCCCAGGCCCCTTCGTTGAGCAGTACTTC. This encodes CASSLTPGPFVEQYF.

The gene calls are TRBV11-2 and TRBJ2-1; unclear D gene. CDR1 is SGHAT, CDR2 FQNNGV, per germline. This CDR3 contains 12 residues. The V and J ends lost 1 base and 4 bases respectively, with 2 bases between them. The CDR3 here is CASSLGYNEQFF. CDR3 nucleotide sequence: TGTGCCAGCAGCTTAGGTTACAATGAGCAGTTCTTC.

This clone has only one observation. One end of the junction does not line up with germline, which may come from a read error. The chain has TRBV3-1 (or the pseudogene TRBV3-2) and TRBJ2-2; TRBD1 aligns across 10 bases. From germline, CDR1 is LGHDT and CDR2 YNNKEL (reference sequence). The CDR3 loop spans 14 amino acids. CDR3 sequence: CASSRQGATRELFF. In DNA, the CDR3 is TGTGCCAGCAGCCGACAGGGGGCCACCAGGGAGCTGTTTTTT.

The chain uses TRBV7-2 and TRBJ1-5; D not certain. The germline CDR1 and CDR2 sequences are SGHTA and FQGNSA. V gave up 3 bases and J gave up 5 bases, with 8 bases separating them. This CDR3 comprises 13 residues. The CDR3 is CASSFRADQPQHF. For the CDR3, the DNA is TGTGCCAGCAGCTTCCGGGCGGATCAGCCCCAGCATTTT.

The CDR3 here is CASSVSVGNVGEKLFF. The CDR3 nucleotides read TGTGCCAGCAGCGTAAGTGTAGGGAATGTAGGAGAAAAACTGTTTTTT. The chain joins TRBV9 to TRBJ1-4; D is unclear. V dropped 1 base and J dropped 8 bases, with 18 bases sitting between them. The CDR3 covers 16 residues. Germline V gene lookup returns CDR1 SGDLS and CDR2 YYNGEE.

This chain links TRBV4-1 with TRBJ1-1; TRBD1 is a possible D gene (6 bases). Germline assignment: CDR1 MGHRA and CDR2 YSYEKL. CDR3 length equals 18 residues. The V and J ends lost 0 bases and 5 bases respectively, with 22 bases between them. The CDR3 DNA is TGCGCCAGCAGCCAAGATAGGCGCCTGGGGTACAGGGAAACTGAAGCTTTCTTT. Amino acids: CASSQDRRLGYRETEAFF.

The DNA of the CDR3 is TGTGCCAGCAGTGAATTGGACAGCTCCTACGAGCAGTACTTC. Its translation is CASSELDSSYEQYF. The rearrangement uses TRBV6-1 and TRBJ2-7; weak D call: TRBD1 (6 bases). This CDR3 contains 14 residues. V lost 2 bases, J lost 0 bases, and 8 bases lay in between. The germline V gene encodes CDR1 MNHNS and CDR2 SASEGT.

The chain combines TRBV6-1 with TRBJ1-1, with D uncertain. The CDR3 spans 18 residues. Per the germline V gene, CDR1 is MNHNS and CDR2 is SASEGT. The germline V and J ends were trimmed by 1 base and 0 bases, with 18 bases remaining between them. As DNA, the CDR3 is TGTGCCAGCAGTGAAGGTTTATACCGCCTCCACTTGAACACTGAAGCTTTCTTT. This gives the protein CASSEGLYRLHLNTEAFF.

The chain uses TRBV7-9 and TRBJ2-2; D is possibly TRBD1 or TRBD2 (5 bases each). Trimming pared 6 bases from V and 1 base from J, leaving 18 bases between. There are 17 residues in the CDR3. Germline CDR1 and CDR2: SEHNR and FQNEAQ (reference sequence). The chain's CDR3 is CASSPKWGTVNTGELFF. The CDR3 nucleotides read TGTGCCAGCAGTCCTAAATGGGGGACCGTGAACACCGGGGAGCTGTTTTTT.

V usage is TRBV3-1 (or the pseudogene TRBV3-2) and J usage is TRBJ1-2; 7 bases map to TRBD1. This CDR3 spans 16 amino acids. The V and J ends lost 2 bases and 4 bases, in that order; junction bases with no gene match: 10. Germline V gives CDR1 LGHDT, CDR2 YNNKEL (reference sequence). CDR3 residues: CASSQSQGVALYGYTF. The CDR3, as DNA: TGTGCCAGCAGCCAATCCCAGGGGGTGGCCCTCTATGGCTACACCTTC.

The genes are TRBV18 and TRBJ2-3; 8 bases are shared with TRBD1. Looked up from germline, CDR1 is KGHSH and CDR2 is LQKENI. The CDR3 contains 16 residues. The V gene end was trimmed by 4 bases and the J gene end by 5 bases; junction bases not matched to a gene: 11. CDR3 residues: CASSLSSRGRGDTQYF. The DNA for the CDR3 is TGTGCCAGCTCACTATCCTCCAGGGGGCGCGGAGATACGCAGTATTTT.

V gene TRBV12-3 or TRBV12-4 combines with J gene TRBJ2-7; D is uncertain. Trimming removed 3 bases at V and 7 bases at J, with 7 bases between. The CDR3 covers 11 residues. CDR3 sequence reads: CASSFGLEQYF. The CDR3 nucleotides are TGTGCCAGCAGTTTTGGGCTGGAGCAGTACTTC.

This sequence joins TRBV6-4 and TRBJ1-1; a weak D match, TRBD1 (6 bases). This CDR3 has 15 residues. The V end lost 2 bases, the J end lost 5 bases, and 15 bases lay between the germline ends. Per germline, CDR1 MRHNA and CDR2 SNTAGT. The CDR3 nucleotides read TGTGCCAGCAGTGACCTGCGGGAGGGGGGAACTGAAGCTTTCTTT. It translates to CASSDLREGGTEAFF.

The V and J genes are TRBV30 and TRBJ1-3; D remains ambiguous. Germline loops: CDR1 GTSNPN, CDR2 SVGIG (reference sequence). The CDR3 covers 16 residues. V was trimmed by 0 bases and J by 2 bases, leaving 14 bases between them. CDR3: CAWSVHRVEPGNTIYF. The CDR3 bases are TGTGCCTGGAGTGTACACCGGGTTGAACCTGGAAACACCATATATTTT.

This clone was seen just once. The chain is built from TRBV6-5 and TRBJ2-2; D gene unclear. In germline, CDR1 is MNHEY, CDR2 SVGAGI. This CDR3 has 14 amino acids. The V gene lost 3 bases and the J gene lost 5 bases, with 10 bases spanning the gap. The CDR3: CASSYLSVTGELFF. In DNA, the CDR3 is TGTGCCAGCAGTTATCTTTCGGTTACCGGGGAGCTGTTTTTT.

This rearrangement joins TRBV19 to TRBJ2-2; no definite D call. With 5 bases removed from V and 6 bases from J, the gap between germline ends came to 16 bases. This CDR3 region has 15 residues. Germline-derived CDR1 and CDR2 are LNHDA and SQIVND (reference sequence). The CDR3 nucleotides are TGTGCCAGTAGTCCCTCGGACCTGGCCGCCGGGGAGCTGTTTTTT. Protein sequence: CASSPSDLAAGELFF.

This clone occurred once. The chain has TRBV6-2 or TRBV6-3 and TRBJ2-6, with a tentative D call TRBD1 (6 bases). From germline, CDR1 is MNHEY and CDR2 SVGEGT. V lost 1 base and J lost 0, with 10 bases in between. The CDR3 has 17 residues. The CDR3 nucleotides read TGTGCCAGCAGTTACTGGGACACCCGCTCTGGGGCCAACGTCCTGACTTTC. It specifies CASSYWDTRSGANVLTF.

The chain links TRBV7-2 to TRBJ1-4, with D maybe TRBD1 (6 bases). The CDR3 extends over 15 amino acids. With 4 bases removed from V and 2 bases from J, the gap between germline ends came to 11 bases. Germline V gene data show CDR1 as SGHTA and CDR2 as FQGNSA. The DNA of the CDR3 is TGTGCCAGCAGCTCTACAGGGTTGACTAATGAAAAACTGTTTTTT. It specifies CASSSTGLTNEKLFF.

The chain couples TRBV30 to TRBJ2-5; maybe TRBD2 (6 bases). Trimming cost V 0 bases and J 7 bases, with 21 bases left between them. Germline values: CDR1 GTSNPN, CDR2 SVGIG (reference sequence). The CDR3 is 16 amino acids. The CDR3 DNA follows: TGTGCCTGGAGTGTACTGACGGGAGCCCTTTCCGGGACCCAGTACTTC. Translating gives CAWSVLTGALSGTQYF.

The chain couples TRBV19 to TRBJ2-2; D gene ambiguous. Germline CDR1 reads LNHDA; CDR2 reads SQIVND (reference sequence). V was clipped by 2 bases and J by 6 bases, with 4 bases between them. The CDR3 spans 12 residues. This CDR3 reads CASSITPGELFF. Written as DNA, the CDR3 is TGTGCCAGTAGTATAACGCCCGGGGAGCTGTTTTTT.

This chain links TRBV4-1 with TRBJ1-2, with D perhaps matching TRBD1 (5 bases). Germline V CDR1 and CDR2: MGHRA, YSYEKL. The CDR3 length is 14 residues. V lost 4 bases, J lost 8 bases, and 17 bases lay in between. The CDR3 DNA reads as TGCGCCAGCAGCCCATCCGGGACCTCTATGGGCTACACCTTC. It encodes CASSPSGTSMGYTF.

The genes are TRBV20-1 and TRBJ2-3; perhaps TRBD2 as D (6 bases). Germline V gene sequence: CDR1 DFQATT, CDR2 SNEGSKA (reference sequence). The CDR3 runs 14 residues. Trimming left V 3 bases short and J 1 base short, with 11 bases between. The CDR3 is CSASLAVGTDTQYF. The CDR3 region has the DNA TGCAGTGCTAGTTTAGCGGTGGGCACAGATACGCAGTATTTT.

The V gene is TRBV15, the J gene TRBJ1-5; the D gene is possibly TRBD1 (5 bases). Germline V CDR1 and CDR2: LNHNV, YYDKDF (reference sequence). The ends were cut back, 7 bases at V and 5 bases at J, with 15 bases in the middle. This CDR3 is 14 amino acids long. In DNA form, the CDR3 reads TGTGCCACCACCGGGCAGGGTGGCCATCAGCCCCAGCATTTT. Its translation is CATTGQGGHQPQHF.

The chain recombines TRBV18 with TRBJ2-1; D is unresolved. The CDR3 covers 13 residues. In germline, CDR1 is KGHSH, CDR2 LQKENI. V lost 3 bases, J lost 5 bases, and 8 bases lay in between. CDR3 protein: CASSPFSNNEQFF. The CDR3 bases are TGTGCCAGCTCACCTTTCAGCAACAATGAGCAGTTCTTC.

The CDR3 loop reads CASTTGGNRYNEQFF. In DNA form, the CDR3 reads TGTGCCAGCACGACAGGGGGAAATAGGTACAATGAGCAGTTCTTC. J is TRBJ2-1 and V is TRBV6-5; 9 bases match TRBD1. In germline, CDR1 is MNHEY, CDR2 SVGAGI. CDR3 size: 15 residues. Losses at the gene ends were 7 bases for V and 4 bases for J; bases not matched to a gene: 8.